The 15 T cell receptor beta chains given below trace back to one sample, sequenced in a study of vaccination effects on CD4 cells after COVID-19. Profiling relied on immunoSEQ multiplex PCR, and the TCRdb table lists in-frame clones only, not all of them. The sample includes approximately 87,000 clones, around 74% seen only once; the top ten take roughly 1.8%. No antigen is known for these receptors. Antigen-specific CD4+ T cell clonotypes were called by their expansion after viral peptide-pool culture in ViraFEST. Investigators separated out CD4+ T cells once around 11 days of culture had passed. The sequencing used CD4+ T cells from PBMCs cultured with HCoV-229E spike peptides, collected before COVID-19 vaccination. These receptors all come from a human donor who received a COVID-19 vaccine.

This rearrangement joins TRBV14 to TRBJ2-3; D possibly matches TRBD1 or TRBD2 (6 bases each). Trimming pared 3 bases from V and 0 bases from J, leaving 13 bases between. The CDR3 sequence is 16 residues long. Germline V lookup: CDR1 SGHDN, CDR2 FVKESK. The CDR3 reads CASSHIQGLSTDTQYF. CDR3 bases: TGTGCCAGCAGCCACATACAGGGACTTAGCACAGATACGCAGTATTTT.

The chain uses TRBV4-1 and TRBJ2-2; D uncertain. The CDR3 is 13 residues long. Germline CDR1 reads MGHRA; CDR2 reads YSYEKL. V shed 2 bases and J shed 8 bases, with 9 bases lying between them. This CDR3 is CASSQPNEGELFF. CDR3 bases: TGCGCCAGCAGCCAACCCAATGAGGGGGAGCTGTTTTTT.

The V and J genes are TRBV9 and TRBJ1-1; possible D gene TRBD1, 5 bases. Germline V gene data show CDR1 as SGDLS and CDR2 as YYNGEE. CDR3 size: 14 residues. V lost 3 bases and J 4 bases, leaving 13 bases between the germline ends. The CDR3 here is CASSARVSSTEAFF. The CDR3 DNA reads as TGTGCCAGCAGCGCCAGGGTGTCGAGCACTGAAGCTTTCTTT.

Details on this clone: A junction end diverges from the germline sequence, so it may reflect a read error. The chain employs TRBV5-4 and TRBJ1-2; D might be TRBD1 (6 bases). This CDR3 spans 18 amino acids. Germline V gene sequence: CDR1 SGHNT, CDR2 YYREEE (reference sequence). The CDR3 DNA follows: TGTGCCAGCAGATTGGGAACTGGGGGGCTCGCCCTTAACTATGGCTACACCTTC. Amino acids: CASRLGTGGLALNYGYTF.

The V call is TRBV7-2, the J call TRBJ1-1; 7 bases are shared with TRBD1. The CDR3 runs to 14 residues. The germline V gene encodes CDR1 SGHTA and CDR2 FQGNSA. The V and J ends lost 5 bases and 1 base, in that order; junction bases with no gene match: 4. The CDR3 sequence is CASSTRGGNTEAFF. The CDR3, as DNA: TGTGCCAGCAGCACCAGGGGGGGGAACACTGAAGCTTTCTTT.

CDR3 sequence (DNA): TGTGCCAGCAGTGAGTTTATGCGTGAAGCTTTCTTT. Amino acid sequence: CASSEFMREAFF. The chain couples TRBV6-1 to TRBJ1-1, with D unclear. CDR1 and CDR2 from the germline V gene are MNHNS and SASEGT. The V end was cut by 3 bases, the J end by 7 bases, with 9 bases between. CDR3 length: 12 amino acids.

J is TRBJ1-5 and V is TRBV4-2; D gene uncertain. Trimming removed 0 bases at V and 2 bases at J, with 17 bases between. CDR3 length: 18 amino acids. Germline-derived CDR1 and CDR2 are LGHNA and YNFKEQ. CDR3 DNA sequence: TGTGCCAGCAGCCAAGATTGGGTTAGGGCGCGGGGCAATCAGCCCCAGCATTTT. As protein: CASSQDWVRARGNQPQHF.

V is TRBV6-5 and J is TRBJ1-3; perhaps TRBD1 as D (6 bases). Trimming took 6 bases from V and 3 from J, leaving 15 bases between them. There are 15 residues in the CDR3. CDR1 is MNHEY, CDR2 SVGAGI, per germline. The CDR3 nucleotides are TGTGCCAGCAGGTCAGGGGTTCTTGTTGGAAACACCATATATTTT. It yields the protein CASRSGVLVGNTIYF.

The CDR3 coding sequence is TGCGCCAGCAGCTTAAGGGGGTCCCATGACACAGATACGCAGTATTTT. It encodes CASSLRGSHDTDTQYF. The chain couples TRBV5-1 to TRBJ2-3; a possible D gene is TRBD1 (6 bases). V shed 2 bases and J shed 2 bases, with 15 bases lying between them. Per germline, CDR1 SGHRS and CDR2 YFSETQ. The CDR3 consists of 16 residues. Full variable domain (outside the CDR3, taken from reference TRBV5-1 and TRBJ2-3): KAGVTQTPRYLIKTRGQQVTLSCSPISGHRSVSWYQQTPGQGLQFLFEYFSETQRNKGNFPGRFSGRQFSNSRSEMNVSTLELGDSALYLCASSLRGSHDTDTQYFGPGTRLTVL.

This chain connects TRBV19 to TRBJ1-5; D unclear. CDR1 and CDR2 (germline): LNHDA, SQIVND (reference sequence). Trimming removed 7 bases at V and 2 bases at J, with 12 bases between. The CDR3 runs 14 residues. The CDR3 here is CASNRQPGNQPQHF. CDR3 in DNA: TGTGCCAGTAATAGACAACCGGGCAATCAGCCCCAGCATTTT. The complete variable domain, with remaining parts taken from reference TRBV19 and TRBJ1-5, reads DGGITQSPKYLFRKEGQNVTLSCEQNLNHDAMYWYRQDPGQGLRLIYYSQIVNDFQKGDIAEGYSVSREKKESFPLTVTSAQKNPTAFYLCASNRQPGNQPQHFGDGTRLSIL.

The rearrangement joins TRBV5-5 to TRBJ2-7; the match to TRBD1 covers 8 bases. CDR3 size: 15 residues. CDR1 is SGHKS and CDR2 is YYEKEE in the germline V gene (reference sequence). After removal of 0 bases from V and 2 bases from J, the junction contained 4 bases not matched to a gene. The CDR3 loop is CASSLDRGITYEQYV. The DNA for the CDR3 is TGTGCCAGCAGCTTGGACAGGGGGATCACCTACGAGCAGTACGTC.

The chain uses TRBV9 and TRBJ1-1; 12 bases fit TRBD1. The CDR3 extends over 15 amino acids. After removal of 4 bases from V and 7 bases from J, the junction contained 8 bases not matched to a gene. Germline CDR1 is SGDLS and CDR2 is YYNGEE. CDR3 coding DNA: TGTGCCAGCAGCCTCGGGACAGGGGGCCTTGTTGAAGCTTTCTTT. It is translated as CASSLGTGGLVEAFF.

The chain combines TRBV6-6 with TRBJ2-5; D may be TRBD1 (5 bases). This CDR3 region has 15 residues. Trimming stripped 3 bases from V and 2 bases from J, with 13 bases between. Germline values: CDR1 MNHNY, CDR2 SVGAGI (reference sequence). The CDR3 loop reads CASSYSRGLQETQYF. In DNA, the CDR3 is TGTGCCAGCAGTTATTCTAGGGGTTTACAAGAGACCCAGTACTTC.

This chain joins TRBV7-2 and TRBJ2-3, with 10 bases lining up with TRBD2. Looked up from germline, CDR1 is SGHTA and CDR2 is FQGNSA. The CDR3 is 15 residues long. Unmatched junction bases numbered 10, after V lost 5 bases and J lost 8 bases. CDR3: CASSPMSGGASTQYF. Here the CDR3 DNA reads TGTGCCAGCAGCCCTATGAGCGGGGGGGCTAGTACGCAGTATTTT.

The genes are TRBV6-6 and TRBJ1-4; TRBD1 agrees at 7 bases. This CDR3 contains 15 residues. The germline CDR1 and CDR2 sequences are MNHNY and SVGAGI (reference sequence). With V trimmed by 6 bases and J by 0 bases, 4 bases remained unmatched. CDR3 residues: CASSLRGATNEKLFF. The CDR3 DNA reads TGTGCCAGCAGCCTCAGGGGGGCAACTAATGAAAAACTGTTTTTT.